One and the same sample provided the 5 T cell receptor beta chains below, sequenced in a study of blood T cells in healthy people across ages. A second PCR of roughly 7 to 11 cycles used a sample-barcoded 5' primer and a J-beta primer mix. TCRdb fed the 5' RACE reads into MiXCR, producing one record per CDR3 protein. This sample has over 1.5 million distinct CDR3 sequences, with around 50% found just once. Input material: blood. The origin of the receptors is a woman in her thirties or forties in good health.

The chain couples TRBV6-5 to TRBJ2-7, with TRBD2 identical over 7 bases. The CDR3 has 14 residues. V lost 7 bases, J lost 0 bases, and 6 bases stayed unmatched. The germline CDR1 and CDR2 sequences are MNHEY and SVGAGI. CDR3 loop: CASTYRGGSYEQYF. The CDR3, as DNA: TGTGCCAGCACCTATCGCGGGGGCTCCTACGAGCAGTACTTC.

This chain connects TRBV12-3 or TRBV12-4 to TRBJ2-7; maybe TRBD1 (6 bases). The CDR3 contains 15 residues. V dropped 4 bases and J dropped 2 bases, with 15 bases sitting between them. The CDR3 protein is CASSSHLPGAYEQYF. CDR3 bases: TGTGCCAGCAGTTCCCACCTACCAGGGGCCTACGAGCAGTACTTC.

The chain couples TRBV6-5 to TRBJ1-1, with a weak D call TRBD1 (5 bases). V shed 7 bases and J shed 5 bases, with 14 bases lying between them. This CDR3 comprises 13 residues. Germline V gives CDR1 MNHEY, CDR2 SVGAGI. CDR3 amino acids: CASTPLGRTEAFF. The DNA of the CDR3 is TGTGCCAGCACCCCACTGGGGCGGACTGAAGCTTTCTTT.

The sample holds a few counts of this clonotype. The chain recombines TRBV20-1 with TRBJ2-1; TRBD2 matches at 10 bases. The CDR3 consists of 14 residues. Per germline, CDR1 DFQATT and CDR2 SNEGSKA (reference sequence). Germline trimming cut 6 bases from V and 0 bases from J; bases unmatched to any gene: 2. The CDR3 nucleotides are TGCAGTGCCCTAGCGGGGGCCTCCTACAATGAGCAGTTCTTC. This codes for CSALAGASYNEQFF.

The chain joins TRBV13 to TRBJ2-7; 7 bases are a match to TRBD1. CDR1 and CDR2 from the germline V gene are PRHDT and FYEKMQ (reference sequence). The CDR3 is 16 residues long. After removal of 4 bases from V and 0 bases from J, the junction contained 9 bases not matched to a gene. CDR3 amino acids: CASSSSLGTDSYEQYF. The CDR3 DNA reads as TGTGCCAGCAGCTCCTCGCTTGGGACAGACTCCTACGAGCAGTACTTC. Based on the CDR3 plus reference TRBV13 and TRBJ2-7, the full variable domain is AAGVIQSPRHLIKEKRETATLKCYPIPRHDTVYWYQQGPGQDPQFLISFYEKMQSDKGSIPDRFSAQQFSDYHSELNMSSLELGDSALYFCASSSSLGTDSYEQYFGPGTRLTVT.